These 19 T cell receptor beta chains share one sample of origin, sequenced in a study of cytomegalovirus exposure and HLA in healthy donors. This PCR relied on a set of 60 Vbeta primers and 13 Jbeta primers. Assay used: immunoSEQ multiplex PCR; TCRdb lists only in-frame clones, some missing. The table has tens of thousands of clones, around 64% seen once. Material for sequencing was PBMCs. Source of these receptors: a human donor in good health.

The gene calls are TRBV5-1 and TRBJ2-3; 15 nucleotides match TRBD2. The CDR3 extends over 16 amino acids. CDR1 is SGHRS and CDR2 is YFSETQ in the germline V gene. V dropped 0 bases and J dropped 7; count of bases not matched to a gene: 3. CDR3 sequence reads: CASSLEGLAGGYTQYF. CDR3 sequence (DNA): TGCGCCAGCAGCTTGGAGGGACTAGCGGGGGGTTATACGCAGTATTTT.

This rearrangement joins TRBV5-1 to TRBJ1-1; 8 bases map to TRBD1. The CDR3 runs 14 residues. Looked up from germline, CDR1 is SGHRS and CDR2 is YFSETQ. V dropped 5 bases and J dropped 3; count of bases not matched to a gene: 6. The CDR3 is CASRRDRGYTEAFF. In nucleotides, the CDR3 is TGCGCCAGCAGGCGAGACAGGGGATACACTGAAGCTTTCTTT.

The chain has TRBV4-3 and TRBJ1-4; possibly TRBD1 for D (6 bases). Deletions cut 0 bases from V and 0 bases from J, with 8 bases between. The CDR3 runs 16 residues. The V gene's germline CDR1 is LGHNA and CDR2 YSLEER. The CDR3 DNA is TGCGCCAGCAGCCAAGACACAGGGACAACTAATGAAAAACTGTTTTTT. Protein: CASSQDTGTTNEKLFF.

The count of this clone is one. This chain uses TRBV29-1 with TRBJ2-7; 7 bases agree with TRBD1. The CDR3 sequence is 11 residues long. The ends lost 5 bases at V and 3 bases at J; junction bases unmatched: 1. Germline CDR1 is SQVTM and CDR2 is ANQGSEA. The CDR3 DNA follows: TGCAGCGTTTCAGGGGGCTACGAGCAGTACTTC. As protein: CSVSGGYEQYF.

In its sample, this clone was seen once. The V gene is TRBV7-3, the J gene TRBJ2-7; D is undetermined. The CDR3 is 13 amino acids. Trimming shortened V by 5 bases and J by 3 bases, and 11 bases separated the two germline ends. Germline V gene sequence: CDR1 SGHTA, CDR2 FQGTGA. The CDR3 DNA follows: TGTGCCAGCAGCCAACAGCCTTTCTACGAGCAGTACTTC. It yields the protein CASSQQPFYEQYF.

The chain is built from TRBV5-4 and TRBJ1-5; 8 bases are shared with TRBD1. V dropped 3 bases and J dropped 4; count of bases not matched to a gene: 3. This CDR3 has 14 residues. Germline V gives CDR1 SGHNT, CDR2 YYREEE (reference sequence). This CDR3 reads CASSSGQGNQPQHF. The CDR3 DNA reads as TGTGCCAGCAGCTCCGGACAGGGTAATCAGCCCCAGCATTTT.

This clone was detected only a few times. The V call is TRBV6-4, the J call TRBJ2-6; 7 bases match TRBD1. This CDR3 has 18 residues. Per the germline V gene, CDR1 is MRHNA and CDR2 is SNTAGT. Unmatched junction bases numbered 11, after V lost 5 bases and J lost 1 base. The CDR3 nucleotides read TGTGCCAGCAGTAACCGACAGGGAACAACTTCTGGGGCCAACGTCCTGACTTTC. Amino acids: CASSNRQGTTSGANVLTF.

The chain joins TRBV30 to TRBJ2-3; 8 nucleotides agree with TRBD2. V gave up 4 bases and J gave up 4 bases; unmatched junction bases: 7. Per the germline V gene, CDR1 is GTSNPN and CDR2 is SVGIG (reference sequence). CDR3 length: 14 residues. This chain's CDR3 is CAWTNRGGPDTQYF. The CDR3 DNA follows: TGTGCCTGGACCAACCGGGGGGGCCCAGATACGCAGTATTTT. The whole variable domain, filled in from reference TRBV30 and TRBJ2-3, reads SQTIHQWPATLVQPVGSPLSLECTVEGTSNPNLYWYRQAAGRGLQLLFYSVGIGQISSEVPQNLSASRPQDRQFILSSKKLLLSDSGFYLCAWTNRGGPDTQYFGPGTRLTVL.

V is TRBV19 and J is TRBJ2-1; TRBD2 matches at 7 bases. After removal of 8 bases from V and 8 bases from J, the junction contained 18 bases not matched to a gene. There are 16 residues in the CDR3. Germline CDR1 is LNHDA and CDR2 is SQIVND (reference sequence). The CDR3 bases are TGTGCCAGTGAACTCTTTGGGGGGGAGGGTTTACATGAGCAGTTCTTC. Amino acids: CASELFGGEGLHEQFF. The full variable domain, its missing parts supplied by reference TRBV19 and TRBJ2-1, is DGGITQSPKYLFRKEGQNVTLSCEQNLNHDAMYWYRQDPGQGLRLIYYSQIVNDFQKGDIAEGYSVSREKKESFPLTVTSAQKNPTAFYLCASELFGGEGLHEQFFGPGTRLTVL.

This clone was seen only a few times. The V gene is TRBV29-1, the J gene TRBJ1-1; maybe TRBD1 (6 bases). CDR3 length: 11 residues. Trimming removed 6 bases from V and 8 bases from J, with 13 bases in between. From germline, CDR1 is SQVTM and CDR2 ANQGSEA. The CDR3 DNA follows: TGCAGCGTCCATACCGGGACAGAAGCTTTCTTT. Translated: CSVHTGTEAFF.

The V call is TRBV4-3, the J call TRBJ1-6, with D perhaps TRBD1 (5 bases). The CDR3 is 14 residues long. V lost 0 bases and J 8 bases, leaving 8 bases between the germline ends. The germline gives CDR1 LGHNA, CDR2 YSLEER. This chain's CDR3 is CASSQEWDYSPLHF. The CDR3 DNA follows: TGCGCCAGCAGCCAAGAATGGGACTATTCACCCCTCCACTTT.

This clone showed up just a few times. The CDR3 coding sequence is TGTGCCAGCAGCCCCACAGGGACTGAAGCTTTCTTT. Amino acids: CASSPTGTEAFF. This sequence joins TRBV13 and TRBJ1-1; perhaps TRBD1 as D (6 bases). This CDR3 has 12 residues. CDR1 is PRHDT, CDR2 FYEKMQ, per germline (reference sequence). V was clipped by 5 bases and J by 5 bases, with 9 bases between them.

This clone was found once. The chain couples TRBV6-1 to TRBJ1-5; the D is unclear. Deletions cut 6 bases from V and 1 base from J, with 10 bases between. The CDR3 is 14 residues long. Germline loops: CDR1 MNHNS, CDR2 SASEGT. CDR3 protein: CASRLPGSNQPQHF. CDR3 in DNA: TGTGCCAGCAGGCTCCCGGGGAGCAATCAGCCCCAGCATTTT.

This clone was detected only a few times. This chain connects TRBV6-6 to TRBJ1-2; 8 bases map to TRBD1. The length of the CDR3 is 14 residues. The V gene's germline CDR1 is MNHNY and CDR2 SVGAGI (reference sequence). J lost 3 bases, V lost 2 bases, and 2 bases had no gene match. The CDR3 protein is CASSYATGDYGYTF. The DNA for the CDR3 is TGTGCCAGCAGTTACGCGACAGGGGACTATGGCTACACCTTC.

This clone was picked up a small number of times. This CDR3 reads CASSPGPGLAGADTQYF. Here the CDR3 DNA reads TGTGCCAGCAGCCCGGGCCCGGGACTAGCTGGCGCAGATACGCAGTATTTT. The rearrangement joins TRBV11-3 to TRBJ2-3; 9 nucleotides align to TRBD2. V shed 5 bases, J shed 4 bases, and the junction held 13 bases outside the gene matches. The CDR3 consists of 17 residues. Germline V gives CDR1 SGHNT, CDR2 YENEEA.

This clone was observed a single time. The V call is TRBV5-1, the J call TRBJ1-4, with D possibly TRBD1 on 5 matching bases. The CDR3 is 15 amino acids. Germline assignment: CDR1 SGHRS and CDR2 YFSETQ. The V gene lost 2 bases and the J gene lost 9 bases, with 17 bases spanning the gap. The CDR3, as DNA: TGCGCCAGCAGCTTAGGAGGAGGGGAAGGCAAAAAACTGTTTTTT. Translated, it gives CASSLGGGEGKKLFF.

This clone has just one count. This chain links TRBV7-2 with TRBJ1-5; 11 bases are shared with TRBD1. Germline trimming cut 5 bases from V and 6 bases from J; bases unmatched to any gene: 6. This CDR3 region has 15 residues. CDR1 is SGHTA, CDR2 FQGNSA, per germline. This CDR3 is CASSTYGQGAQPQHF. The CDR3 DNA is TGTGCCAGCAGCACTTATGGACAGGGGGCTCAGCCCCAGCATTTT.

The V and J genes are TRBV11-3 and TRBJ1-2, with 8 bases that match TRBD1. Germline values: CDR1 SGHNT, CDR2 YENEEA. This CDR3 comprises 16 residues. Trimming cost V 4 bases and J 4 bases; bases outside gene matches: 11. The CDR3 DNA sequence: TGTGCCAGCAGCTGGCGAGCGGGACAGGCCTCCTATGGCTACACCTTC. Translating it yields CASSWRAGQASYGYTF.

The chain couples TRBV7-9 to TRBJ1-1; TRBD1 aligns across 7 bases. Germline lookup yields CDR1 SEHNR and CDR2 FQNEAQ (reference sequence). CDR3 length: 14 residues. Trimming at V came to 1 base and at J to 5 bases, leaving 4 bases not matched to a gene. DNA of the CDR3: TGTGCCAGCAGCTTAGGACAGGGCTGGACTGAAGCTTTCTTT. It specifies CASSLGQGWTEAFF.